This T cell receptor beta chain comes out of a study of regulatory T cells in long-lasting Graves disease. About the research overall: Antithyroid drug exposure in newly diagnosed Graves' patients had lasted under 3 months.

Time point in this sample: newly diagnosed GD, antithyroid drugs for less than 3 months. PBMCs provided the RNA from which the TCR library was made. Arm-PCR of CDR3 regions and iRepertoire HTBI primers were the basis on which TCR beta libraries were built. TCRdb reprocessed the multiplex PCR reads via MiXCR and lists one record per CDR3 protein. The table has 400,000 to 550,000 distinct CDR3 sequences, less than 20% seen once; the top ten hold about 10%. The V gene's germline CDR1 is LGHNA and CDR2 YNFKEQ. The ends lost 2 bases at V and 3 bases at J; junction bases unmatched: 3. This CDR3 region has 15 residues. This same sample was also taken into another study, of T cells in Graves' hyperthyroidism and ophthalmopathy. According to that study: A first-round RT-PCR of the TCR CDR3 used the HTBI primer set.

The TCR comes from a woman between 25 and 40 years old with Graves disease. The sample consisted of peripheral blood mononuclear cells (PBMCs), taken at new diagnosis, from a patient treated with antithyroid drugs. The chain carries TRBV4-2 and TRBJ2-7, with 11 positions matching TRBD2. CDR3 sequence reads: CASSQQLAGVYEQYF. The CDR3 bases are TGTGCCAGCAGCCAACAACTAGCGGGAGTCTACGAGCAGTACTTC.